Sequencing of this T cell receptor beta chain was carried out in a study of molecular identifiers for immune sequencing clone quantification. Study-level findings and limits: Jurkat TCR RNA spiked in from one cell (amid some 1.1 million naive cells) was reportedly detectable. Highly expanded clone sizes could be underestimated by identical TCR molecules that share a barcode.

This clonotype was seen at least ten times. Its antigen is not identified. Between about 19,000 and 1,100,000 sorted cells, with 10%, 30% or 50% RNA, yielded naive CD8 libraries. The CDR3 is 14 residues long. V was cut by 5 bases and J by 6 bases, with 15 bases left in between. Previously described methods and listed TCR primers produced bulk TCR libraries. From the PCR reads, TCRdb called clonotypes with MiXCR, one entry per CDR3 protein. The table has 70,000 to 95,000 distinct CDR3 sequences, 15% to 20% seen once. This receptor was taken from a human donor in good health. Some libraries in this study had Jurkat cell RNA spiked in. The sample taken for sequencing was naive CD8+ T cells from blood, with Jurkat cell RNA spiked in. The subset denotes: FACS-sorted CD8+CD4-CCR7+CD45RA+ naive T cells. J is TRBJ2-3 and V is TRBV12-3 or TRBV12-4; D unclear. The CDR3 spells CASSLRADYDTQYF. The CDR3 coding sequence is TGTGCCAGCAGTCTTCGGGCTGATTACGATACGCAGTATTTT.